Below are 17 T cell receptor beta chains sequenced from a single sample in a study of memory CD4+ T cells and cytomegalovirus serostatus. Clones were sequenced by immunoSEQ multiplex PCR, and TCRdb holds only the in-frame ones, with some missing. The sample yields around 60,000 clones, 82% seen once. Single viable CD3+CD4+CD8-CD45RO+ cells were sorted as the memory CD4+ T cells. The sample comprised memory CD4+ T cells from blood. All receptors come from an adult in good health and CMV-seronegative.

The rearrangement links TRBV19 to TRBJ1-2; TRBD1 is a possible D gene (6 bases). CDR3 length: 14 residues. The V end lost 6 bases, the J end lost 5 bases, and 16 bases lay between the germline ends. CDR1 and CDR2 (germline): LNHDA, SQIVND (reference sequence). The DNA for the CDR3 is TGTGCCAGTAGAGCGGGCAGGGGTTCTTATGGCTACACCTTC. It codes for CASRAGRGSYGYTF.

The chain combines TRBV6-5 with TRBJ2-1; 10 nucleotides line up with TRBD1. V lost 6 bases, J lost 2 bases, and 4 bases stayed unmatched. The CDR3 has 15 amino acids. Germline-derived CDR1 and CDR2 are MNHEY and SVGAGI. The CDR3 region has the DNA TGTGCCAGCAGCCCCGACAGGGGGCCCTACAATGAGCAGTTCTTC. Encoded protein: CASSPDRGPYNEQFF.

The CDR3 protein is CASSPPRNSGSNEQFF. DNA for the CDR3: TGTGCCAGCAGTCCTCCTCGGAATAGCGGGAGTAATGAGCAGTTCTTC. The gene calls are TRBV7-3 and TRBJ2-1; 9 bases fit TRBD2. The CDR3 runs 16 residues. V gave up 6 bases and J gave up 7 bases; unmatched junction bases: 13. Germline lookup yields CDR1 SGHTA and CDR2 FQGTGA.

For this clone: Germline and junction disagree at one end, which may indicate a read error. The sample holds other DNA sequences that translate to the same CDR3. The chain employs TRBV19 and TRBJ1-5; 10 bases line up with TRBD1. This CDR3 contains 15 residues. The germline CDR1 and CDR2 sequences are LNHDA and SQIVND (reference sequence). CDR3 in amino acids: CASTSDRGSNQPQHF. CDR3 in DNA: TGCGCCAGTACCTCGGACAGGGGGAGCAATCAGCCCCAGCATTTT.

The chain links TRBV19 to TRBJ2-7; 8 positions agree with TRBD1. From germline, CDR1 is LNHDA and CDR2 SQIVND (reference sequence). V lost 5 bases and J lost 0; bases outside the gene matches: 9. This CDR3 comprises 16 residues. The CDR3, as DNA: TGTGCCAGTAGTCCTTGGACAGGGCGGGGCTCCTACGAGCAGTACTTC. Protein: CASSPWTGRGSYEQYF.

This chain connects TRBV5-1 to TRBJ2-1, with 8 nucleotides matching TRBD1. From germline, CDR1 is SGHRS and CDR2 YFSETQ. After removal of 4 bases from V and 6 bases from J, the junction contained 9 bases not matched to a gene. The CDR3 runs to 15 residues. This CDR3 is CASSNRDRILNEQFF. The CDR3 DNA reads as TGCGCCAGCAGCAACCGGGACAGGATCCTCAATGAGCAGTTCTTC.

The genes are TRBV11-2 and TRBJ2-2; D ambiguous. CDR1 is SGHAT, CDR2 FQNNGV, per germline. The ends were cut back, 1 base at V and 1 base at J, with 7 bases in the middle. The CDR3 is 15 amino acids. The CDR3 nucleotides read TGTGCCAGCAGCTTAGTTCGCATGAACACCGGGGAGCTGTTTTTT. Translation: CASSLVRMNTGELFF.

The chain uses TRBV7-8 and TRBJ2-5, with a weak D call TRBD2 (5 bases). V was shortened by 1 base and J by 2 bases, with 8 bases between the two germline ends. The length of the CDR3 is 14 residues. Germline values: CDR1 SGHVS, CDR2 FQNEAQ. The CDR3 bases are TGTGCCAGCAGCTTAGGGAGGCAGCAAGAGACCCAGTACTTC. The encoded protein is CASSLGRQQETQYF.

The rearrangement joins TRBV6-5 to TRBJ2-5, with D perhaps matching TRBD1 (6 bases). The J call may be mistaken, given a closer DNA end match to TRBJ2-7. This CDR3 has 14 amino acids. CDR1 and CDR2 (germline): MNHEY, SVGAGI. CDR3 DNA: TGTGCCAGCCGACAGGCTGCTATGAGGTACGAGCAGTACTTC. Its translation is CASRQAAMRYEQYF.

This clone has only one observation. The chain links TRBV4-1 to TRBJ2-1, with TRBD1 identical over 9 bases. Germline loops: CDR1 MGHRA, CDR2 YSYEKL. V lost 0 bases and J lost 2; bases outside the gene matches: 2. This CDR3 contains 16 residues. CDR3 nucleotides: TGCGCCAGCAGCCAAGATAGGACAGGGGCCTACAATGAGCAGTTCTTC. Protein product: CASSQDRTGAYNEQFF.

The CDR3, as DNA: TGCAGCGTTGGCGGGCGTAGCGGGAGGGCCAATGAGCAGTTCTTC. Translated: CSVGGRSGRANEQFF. This chain links TRBV29-1 with TRBJ2-1; 11 nucleotides line up with TRBD2. Trimming cost V 4 bases and J 6 bases; bases outside gene matches: 8. This CDR3 region has 15 residues. The germline V gene has CDR1 SQVTM and CDR2 ANQGSEA.

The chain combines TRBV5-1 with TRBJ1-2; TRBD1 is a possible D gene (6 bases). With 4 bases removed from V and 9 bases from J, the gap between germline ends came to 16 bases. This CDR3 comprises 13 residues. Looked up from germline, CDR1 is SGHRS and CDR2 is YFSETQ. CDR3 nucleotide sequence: TGCGCCAGCAGCCACGAGGGGGTAAGGAGCTACACCTTC. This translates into CASSHEGVRSYTF.

The CDR3 coding sequence is TGCAGCGTTGTGCGGCGGGGAGAGACAGATACGCAGTATTTT. Translating it yields CSVVRRGETDTQYF. This sequence joins TRBV29-1 and TRBJ2-3; D is possibly TRBD2 (6 bases). The CDR3 is 14 amino acids. Between the trimmed V and J ends, which lost 4 bases and 3 bases, there was a span of 14 bases. CDR1 and CDR2 from the germline V gene are SQVTM and ANQGSEA.

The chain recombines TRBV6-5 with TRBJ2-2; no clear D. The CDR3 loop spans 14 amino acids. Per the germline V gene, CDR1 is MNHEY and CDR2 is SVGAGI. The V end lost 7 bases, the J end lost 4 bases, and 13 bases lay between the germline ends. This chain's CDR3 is CASNVMGGTGELFF. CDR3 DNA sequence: TGTGCCAGCAATGTGATGGGTGGCACCGGGGAGCTGTTTTTT.

Here the CDR3 DNA reads TGTGCCAGCAGCCGGGGTACAGGGGTGCCAGATACGCAGTATTTT. Protein sequence: CASSRGTGVPDTQYF. V usage is TRBV28 and J usage is TRBJ2-3; 7 bases agree with TRBD1. Germline V lookup: CDR1 MDHEN, CDR2 SYDVKM. Germline trimming cut 6 bases from V and 4 bases from J; bases unmatched to any gene: 10. This CDR3 has 15 residues.

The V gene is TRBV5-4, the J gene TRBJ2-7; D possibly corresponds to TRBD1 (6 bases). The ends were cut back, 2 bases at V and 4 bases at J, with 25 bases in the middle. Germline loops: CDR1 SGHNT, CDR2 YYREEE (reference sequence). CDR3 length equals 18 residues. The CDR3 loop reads CASSLSPGFQGKAYEQYF. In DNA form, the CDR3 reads TGTGCCAGCAGCTTATCCCCGGGTTTCCAGGGGAAGGCGTACGAGCAGTACTTC.

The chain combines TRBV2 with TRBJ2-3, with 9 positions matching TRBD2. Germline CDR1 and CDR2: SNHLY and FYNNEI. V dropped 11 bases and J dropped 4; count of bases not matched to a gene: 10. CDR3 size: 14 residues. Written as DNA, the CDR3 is TGTGCCGGCTCCAAAGGGACTAGCCCAGATACGCAGTATTTT. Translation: CAGSKGTSPDTQYF.